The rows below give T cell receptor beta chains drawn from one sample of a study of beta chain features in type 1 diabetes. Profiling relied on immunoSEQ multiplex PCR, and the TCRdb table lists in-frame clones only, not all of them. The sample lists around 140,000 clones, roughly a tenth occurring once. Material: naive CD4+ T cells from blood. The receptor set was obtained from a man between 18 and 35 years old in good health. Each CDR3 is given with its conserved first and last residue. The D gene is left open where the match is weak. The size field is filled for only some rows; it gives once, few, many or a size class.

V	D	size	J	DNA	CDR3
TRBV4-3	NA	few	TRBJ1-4	TGCGCCAGCAGCCATGGGGCCCTGGGAACTAATGAAAAACTGTTTTTT	CASSHGALGTNEKLFF
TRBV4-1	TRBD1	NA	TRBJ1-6	TGCGCCAGCAGCCAAGAACCCCCGCGGGGACAGGGGGCATGGGGTTCACCCCTCCACTTT	CASSQEPPRGQGAWGSPLHF
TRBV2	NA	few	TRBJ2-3	TGTGCCAGCAGTGAACAGTATACGCAGTATTTT	CASSEQYTQYF
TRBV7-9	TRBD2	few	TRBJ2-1	TGTGCCAGCAGCTACCTAGCGGGGGGGGAAAATGAGCAGTTCTTC	CASSYLAGGENEQFF
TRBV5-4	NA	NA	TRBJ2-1	TGTGCCAGCAGCTCCGCGGACAGCTCGAAGATAAAGGGGGAGTTCTTC	CASSSADSSKIKGEFF
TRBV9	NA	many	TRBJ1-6	TGTGCCAGCAGGCCCCCGGGAAGCGGCGATTCACCCCTCCACTTT	CASRPPGSGDSPLHF
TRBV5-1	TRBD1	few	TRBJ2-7	TGCGCCAGCAGCGGCCGGGACAGTTCATCCTACGAGCAGTACTTC	CASSGRDSSSYEQYF
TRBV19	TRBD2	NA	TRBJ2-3	TGTGCCAGTCGGACTAGCGGGGGGGCAGATACGCAGTATTTT	CASRTSGGADTQYF
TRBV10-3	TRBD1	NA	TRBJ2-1	TGTGCCAGCAGGAAGAGACAGGGTTCCTACAATGAGCAGTTCTTC	CASRKRQGSYNEQFF
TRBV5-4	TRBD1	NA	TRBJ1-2	TGTGCCAGCAGGGGGACAGGGGCGATATACTATGGCTACACCTTC	CASRGTGAIYYGYTF
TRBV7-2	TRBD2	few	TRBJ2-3	TGTGCCAGCGGAACTAGCGGGGGGAGCACAGATACGCAGTATTTT	CASGTSGGSTDTQYF
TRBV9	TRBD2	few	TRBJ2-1	TGTGCCAGCAGCGTAGATGCGGGGGGGCGCAATGAGCAGTTCTTC	CASSVDAGGRNEQFF
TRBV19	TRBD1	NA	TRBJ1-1	TGTGCCAGTAGTATAGTCGGGGGACAGTCTGAAGCTTTCTTT	CASSIVGGQSEAFF
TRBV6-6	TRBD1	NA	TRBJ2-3	TGTGCCAGTGTACGGACAGGGGGATTGGATACGCAGTATTTT	CASVRTGGLDTQYF
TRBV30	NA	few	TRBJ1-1	TGTGCCTGGAGTGGGGGCACTAGCAACACTGAAGCTTTCTTT	CAWSGGTSNTEAFF
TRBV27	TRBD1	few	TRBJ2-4	TGTGCCAGCAGTTTCTCTAGACCCGACAGGGCTCTAGCCAAAAACATTCAGTACTTC	CASSFSRPDRALAKNIQYF
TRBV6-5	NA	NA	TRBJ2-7	TGTGCCAGCAGTTATTCGTCTAGCCCCACCTACGAGCAGTACTTC	CASSYSSSPTYEQYF
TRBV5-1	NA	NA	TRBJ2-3	TGCGCCAGCAGACCGGGTTCTAGCACAGATACGCAGTATTTT	CASRPGSSTDTQYF
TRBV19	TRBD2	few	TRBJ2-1	TGTGCCAGTAGTATCTGGCGGGGGGCAAGATACAATGAGCAGTTCTTC	CASSIWRGARYNEQFF
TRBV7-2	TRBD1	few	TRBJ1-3	TGTGCCAGCAGCCCGGGACAGGATGGAAACACCATATATTTT	CASSPGQDGNTIYF
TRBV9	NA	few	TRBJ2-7	TGTGCCAGCAGCGTAGCTACTGGGGCCAAAGGCACCTACGAGCAGTACTTC	CASSVATGAKGTYEQYF
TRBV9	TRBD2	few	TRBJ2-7	TGTGCCAGCAGCTTAACGGGGGGTAGCTCCTACGAGCAGTACTTC	CASSLTGGSSYEQYF
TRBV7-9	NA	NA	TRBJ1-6	TGTGCCAGCAGCTTTTCCGACAGACCCTATAATTCACCCCTCCACTTT	CASSFSDRPYNSPLHF
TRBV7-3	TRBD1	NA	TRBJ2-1	TGTGCCAGCAGCTTAACAGCCCAAAGGACAGGGGCTAACGAGCAGTTCTTC	CASSLTAQRTGANEQFF
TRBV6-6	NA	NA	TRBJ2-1	TGTGCCAGCCGTTTGGACAGCCTTCCCAATGAGCAGTTCTTC	CASRLDSLPNEQFF
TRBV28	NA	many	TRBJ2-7	TGTGCCAGCAGAACCGACGGGTACGAGCAGTACTTC	CASRTDGYEQYF
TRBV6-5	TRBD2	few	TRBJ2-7	TGTGCCAGCAGTTCTCCGGATTTGGGCGGGGGTTACGAGCAGTACTTC	CASSSPDLGGGYEQYF
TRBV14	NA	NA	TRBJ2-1	TGTGCCAGCAGCCAAGCCGGGGGGCAGTACAATGAGCAGTTCTTC	CASSQAGGQYNEQFF
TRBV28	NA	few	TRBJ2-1	TGTGCCAGCAGTAGCCAGGGGCATGAGCAGTTCTTC	CASSSQGHEQFF
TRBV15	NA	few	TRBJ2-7	TGTGCCACCAGCAGAGATCGGGCCGGGGGCTACGAGCAGTACTTC	CATSRDRAGGYEQYF
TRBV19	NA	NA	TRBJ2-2	TGTGCCAGTACTGACACCAACACCGGGGAGCTGTTTTTT	CASTDTNTGELFF
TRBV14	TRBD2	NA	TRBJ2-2	TGTGCCAGCAGCAAGGTGGGGGGGTCCAACACCGGGGAGCTGTTTTTT	CASSKVGGSNTGELFF
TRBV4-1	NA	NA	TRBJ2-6	TGCGCCAGCAGCCAGACAGGAACAGCCGGGGCCAACGTCCTGACTTTC	CASSQTGTAGANVLTF
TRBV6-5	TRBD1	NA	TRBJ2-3	TGTGCCAGCAGGACTGGGACAGGCCGAGATACGCAGTATTTT	CASRTGTGRDTQYF
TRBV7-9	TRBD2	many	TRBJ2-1	TGTGCCAGCAGCTTAACGGGGGGGCCTTATGAGCAGTTCTTC	CASSLTGGPYEQFF
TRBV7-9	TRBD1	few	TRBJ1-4	TGTGCCAGCAGCATCAGGGGGAGCGATGAAAAACTGTTTTTT	CASSIRGSDEKLFF
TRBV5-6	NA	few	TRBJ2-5	TGTGCCAGCAGGCTTAGTGACAGGAAAGAGACCCAGTACTTC	CASRLSDRKETQYF
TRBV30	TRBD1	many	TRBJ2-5	TGTGCCGGTTACAGGGGTGCGGAGACCCAGTACTTC	CAGYRGAETQYF
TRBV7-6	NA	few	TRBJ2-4	TGTGCCAGCAGCTTAGGGGTCCAGGGTGGAAACATTCAGTACTTC	CASSLGVQGGNIQYF
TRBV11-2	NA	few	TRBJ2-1	TGTGCCAGCAGCTTACTTTTTGAGCAGTTCTTC	CASSLLFEQFF
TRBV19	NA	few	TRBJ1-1	TGTGCCAGTAGTATTCGAACAGCGAACACTGAAGCTTTCTTT	CASSIRTANTEAFF